The 30 T cell receptor beta chains listed next were all sequenced from one sample in a study of T-cell reconstitution after alpha-beta-depleted transplantation in children. A library of TCRbeta sequences, prepared with unique molecular identifiers, was generated. TCRdb re-derived calls from the PCR reads in MiXCR, one entry per CDR3 protein. The sample records 400,000 to 550,000 distinct CDR3 sequences, roughly 10% being singletons. Sequencing used PBMCs, obtained before TCRalphabeta/CD19-depleted stem cell transplant. Source of these receptors: a child aged 2 to 9 with inherited bone marrow failure, due to receive a stem cell transplant.

The sample holds many counts of this clonotype. The chain employs TRBV24-1 and TRBJ2-1; D possibly corresponds to TRBD2 (5 bases). The CDR3 runs to 13 residues. The V end lost 7 bases, the J end lost 3 bases, and 9 bases lay between the germline ends. The germline V gene has CDR1 KGHDR and CDR2 SFDVKD. The CDR3 region has the DNA TGTGCCACCAGAAGGGCGGGCTACAATGAGCAGTTCTTC. It specifies CATRRAGYNEQFF.

This clonotype was found many times. The chain uses TRBV5-1 and TRBJ1-1; a possible D gene is TRBD1 (5 bases). Trimming removed 4 bases from V and 8 bases from J, with 15 bases in between. The V gene's germline CDR1 is SGHRS and CDR2 YFSETQ. This CDR3 has 13 residues. The CDR3 bases are TGCGCCAGCAGCATTGGGGGACTGACGGAAGCTTTCTTT. Protein: CASSIGGLTEAFF.

This clonotype has a count of ten or more. V usage is TRBV6-2 or TRBV6-3 and J usage is TRBJ2-7; D remains ambiguous. V lost 2 bases to trimming and J lost 6 bases, with 14 bases between them. Per germline, CDR1 MNHEY and CDR2 SVGEGT. The CDR3 has 14 amino acids. The CDR3, as DNA: TGTGCCAGCAGTTACCTTGCCCCGACCTCCGAGCAGTACTTC. It translates to CASSYLAPTSEQYF.

The rearrangement uses TRBV7-2 and TRBJ1-1; TRBD1 agrees at 7 bases. V was pared by 3 bases and J by 6 bases, with 10 bases of the junction left unmatched. CDR3 size: 15 residues. Germline lookup yields CDR1 SGHTA and CDR2 FQGNSA. The DNA for the CDR3 is TGTGCCAGCAGCTTTAACAGGGGAGGCGGGTCTGAAGCTTTCTTT. Translation gives CASSFNRGGGSEAFF.

This clonotype showed up many times. The chain combines TRBV12-3 or TRBV12-4 with TRBJ2-7, with TRBD2 identical over 12 bases. Trimming removed 6 bases from V and 5 bases from J; junction bases left unmatched: 8. This CDR3 is 15 amino acids long. The CDR3 loop reads CASRPTSGRRDEQYF. CDR3 in DNA: TGTGCCAGCAGGCCTACTAGCGGGAGGCGCGACGAGCAGTACTTC.

This clonotype was picked up a small number of times. The V call is TRBV5-6, the J call TRBJ2-5; 12 bases line up with TRBD2. CDR3 length: 16 amino acids. V was pared by 4 bases and J by 7 bases, with 11 bases of the junction left unmatched. Germline lookup yields CDR1 SGHDT and CDR2 YYEEEE. As DNA, the CDR3 is TGTGCCAGCAGCACCGGGCTAGCGGGAGGGCCGGGGACCCAGTACTTC. Translated: CASSTGLAGGPGTQYF.

In this sample, this clonotype turned up a few times. V usage is TRBV20-1 and J usage is TRBJ2-7; D may be TRBD1 or TRBD2 (6 bases each). The CDR3 extends over 13 amino acids. Trimming stripped 6 bases from V and 7 bases from J, with 19 bases between. Germline V gene lookup returns CDR1 DFQATT and CDR2 SNEGSKA (reference sequence). As DNA, the CDR3 is TGCAGTGCAGGGGGGAGCGGTTGGGGTGAGCAGTACTTC. Translating it yields CSAGGSGWGEQYF.

This clonotype was seen ten or more times. This chain uses TRBV7-9 with TRBJ1-2; the D gene is possibly TRBD1 (6 bases). CDR3 length equals 13 residues. CDR1 and CDR2 from the germline V gene are SEHNR and FQNEAQ (reference sequence). Trimming removed 8 bases at V and 10 bases at J, with 20 bases between. The CDR3 region is CASSFGGRFDYTF. DNA of the CDR3: TGTGCCAGCTCCTTCGGGGGCCGATTTGACTACACCTTC.

This clonotype has at least ten counts. Mismatch with germline at one junction end may stem from a read error. The chain links TRBV7-2 to TRBJ2-5; tentative D call: TRBD1 (6 bases). This CDR3 has 12 residues. The germline CDR1 and CDR2 sequences are SGHTA and FQGNSA. CDR3 sequence: CASSHGQGRWNF. CDR3 sequence (DNA): TGTGCCAGCAGCCACGGGCAGGGGCGGTGGAACTTC.

This clonotype was observed at least ten times. V is TRBV11-2 and J is TRBJ2-7, with a weak D call TRBD1 (6 bases). Trimming shortened V by 5 bases and J by 5 bases, and 22 bases separated the two germline ends. This CDR3 region has 16 residues. The germline gives CDR1 SGHAT, CDR2 FQNNGV. This CDR3 reads CASSPVAKQGWNEQYF. CDR3 nucleotides: TGTGCCAGCAGCCCCGTCGCGAAACAGGGATGGAACGAGCAGTACTTC.

This clonotype appeared many times. This chain joins TRBV4-3 and TRBJ2-4; maybe TRBD2 (5 bases). V lost 4 bases and J lost 3, with 16 bases in between. From germline, CDR1 is LGHNA and CDR2 YSLEER. The CDR3 is 16 residues long. CDR3 amino acids: CASSRWAEAGKNIQYF. CDR3 coding DNA: TGCGCCAGCAGCCGATGGGCGGAGGCGGGCAAAAACATTCAGTACTTC.

This clonotype was counted ten times or more. The V and J genes are TRBV12-3 or TRBV12-4 and TRBJ1-4; D ambiguous. Trimming shortened V by 3 bases and J by 8 bases, and 7 bases separated the two germline ends. The CDR3 is 12 amino acids. The chain's CDR3 is CASSFYGEKLFF. The CDR3 region has the DNA TGTGCCAGCAGTTTTTATGGCGAAAAACTGTTTTTT.

V gene TRBV28 combines with J gene TRBJ2-2; 12 bases align to TRBD2. V shed 5 bases and J 5 bases; nucleotides not matched to a gene: 12. Germline CDR1 and CDR2: MDHEN and SYDVKM. The CDR3 sequence is 18 residues long. DNA for the CDR3: TGTGCCAGCAGTCCTTTAGGACTAGCGGGACGTCAAACCGGGGAGCTGTTTTTT. Protein sequence: CASSPLGLAGRQTGELFF.

This clonotype was seen more than once but under ten times. The rearrangement joins TRBV4-1 to TRBJ2-7; TRBD1 aligns across 8 bases. The V segment lost 6 bases and the J segment 0 bases; nucleotides outside the gene matches: 7. The CDR3 extends over 15 amino acids. Germline V CDR1 and CDR2: MGHRA, YSYEKL. This CDR3 is CASSSWTGTSYEQYF. The DNA for the CDR3 is TGCGCCAGCAGTTCTTGGACAGGGACCTCCTACGAGCAGTACTTC.

In this sample, this clonotype turned up a few times. The chain carries TRBV5-1 and TRBJ1-4; D unclear. The CDR3 contains 18 residues. CDR1 SGHRS and CDR2 YFSETQ come from the germline V gene. V was shortened by 0 bases and J by 0 bases, with 15 bases between the two germline ends. The DNA for the CDR3 is TGCGCCAGCAGCTTGGGGGGTTTGGGAGCTGCAACTAATGAAAAACTGTTTTTT. Translating gives CASSLGGLGAATNEKLFF.

This clonotype was recorded at least ten times. The chain is built from TRBV9 and TRBJ2-3; the match to TRBD2 covers 8 bases. This CDR3 spans 17 amino acids. Trimming at V came to 4 bases and at J to 0 bases, leaving 10 bases not matched to a gene. Germline CDR1 reads SGDLS; CDR2 reads YYNGEE. CDR3 region: CASSPLVLAESTDTQYF. The CDR3, as DNA: TGTGCCAGCAGCCCTTTAGTACTAGCGGAGAGCACAGATACGCAGTATTTT.

V usage is TRBV20-1 and J usage is TRBJ1-5, with 7 bases aligning to TRBD1. From germline, CDR1 is DFQATT and CDR2 SNEGSKA (reference sequence). The CDR3 contains 15 residues. V trimming: 5 bases; J trimming: 2 bases; junction bases outside the gene matches: 9. For the CDR3, the DNA is TGCAGTGCTGGACCAGGGGGTAGTGGCAATCAGCCCCAGCATTTT. It encodes CSAGPGGSGNQPQHF.

The sample holds many counts of this clonotype. The V and J genes are TRBV20-1 and TRBJ2-5, with D tentatively TRBD1 (5 bases). V shed 7 bases and J shed 7 bases, with 22 bases lying between them. The germline CDR1 and CDR2 sequences are DFQATT and SNEGSKA (reference sequence). This CDR3 comprises 14 residues. The CDR3 sequence is CSGTKTFPQGTQYF. In nucleotides, the CDR3 is TGCAGTGGGACAAAAACATTCCCCCAGGGGACCCAGTACTTC.

With respect to this clonotype: This may be a read error, as it is one base from a much larger clone. The rearrangement uses TRBV6-1 and TRBJ2-2, with D unresolved. CDR1 and CDR2 from the germline V gene are MNHNS and SASEGT. This CDR3 is 14 amino acids long. Trimming cost V 7 bases and J 3 bases, with 12 bases left between them. The CDR3 sequence: CASNGGSDTGELFF. Here the CDR3 DNA reads TGTGCCAGCAATGGCGGTTCGGACACCGGGGAGCTGTTTTTT.

This clonotype was observed many times. The V gene is TRBV3-1, the J gene TRBJ2-7; tentatively, D is TRBD1 or TRBD2 (6 bases each). V shed 5 bases and J shed 2 bases, with 25 bases lying between them. The germline V gene has CDR1 LGHDT and CDR2 YNNKEL (reference sequence). This CDR3 spans 18 amino acids. The CDR3 here is CASSTPGAGGNSPYEQYF. As DNA, the CDR3 is TGTGCCAGCAGCACCCCGGGGGCTGGAGGCAATAGCCCCTACGAGCAGTACTTC.

The sample holds many counts of this clonotype. V is TRBV27 and J is TRBJ1-5; the D gene is possibly TRBD1 (6 bases). CDR1 is MNHEY and CDR2 is SMNVEV in the germline V gene (reference sequence). The V and J ends lost 0 bases and 2 bases respectively, with 8 bases between them. The CDR3 runs 15 residues. Here the CDR3 reads CASSLSGAGNQPQHF. The CDR3, as DNA: TGTGCCAGCAGTTTATCGGGGGCAGGCAATCAGCCCCAGCATTTT.

This clonotype appeared a few times. V and J are TRBV3-1 and TRBJ2-3; no clear D. V dropped 0 bases and J dropped 2 bases, with 12 bases sitting between them. The length of the CDR3 is 16 residues. Germline assignment: CDR1 LGHDT and CDR2 YNNKEL (reference sequence). The CDR3 sequence: CASSQERRAYTDTQYF. CDR3 coding DNA: TGTGCCAGCAGCCAAGAGAGGAGAGCCTACACAGATACGCAGTATTTT.

Notes on this clonotype: This may come from a read error, since a much larger clone is one base off. The chain recombines TRBV20-1 with TRBJ2-7; TRBD1 matches 8 bases. V was clipped by 5 bases and J by 6 bases; unmatched bases: 3. CDR1 is DFQATT and CDR2 is SNEGSKA in the germline V gene (reference sequence). This CDR3 has 11 residues. The chain's CDR3 is CSAPDRGEQYF. CDR3 sequence (DNA): TGCAGTGCTCCCGACAGGGGCGAGCAGTACTTC.

The gene calls are TRBV4-2 and TRBJ2-5; the D gene is possibly TRBD2 (6 bases). With 4 bases removed from V and 5 bases from J, the gap between germline ends came to 17 bases. The CDR3 contains 15 residues. Germline assignment: CDR1 LGHNA and CDR2 YNFKEQ. CDR3 DNA sequence: TGTGCCAGCAGCCCGCGACTAGTGCGCTGGGAGACCCAGTACTTC. Translated: CASSPRLVRWETQYF.

V usage is TRBV24-1 and J usage is TRBJ2-2; a weak D match, TRBD2 (6 bases). Trimming took off 4 bases at V and 4 bases at J, with 9 bases between the two ends. The CDR3 length is 14 residues. CDR1 is KGHDR, CDR2 SFDVKD, per germline. CDR3 region: CATSDLGGTGELFF. The CDR3 coding sequence is TGTGCCACCAGTGACCTGGGAGGCACCGGGGAGCTGTTTTTT.

Many counts were recorded for this clonotype. The CDR3, as DNA: TGTGCCAGCAGCTTAGAAACCGACAGCGCCCTGGATACGCAGTATTTT. Its translation is CASSLETDSALDTQYF. The chain carries TRBV7-2 and TRBJ2-3, with a weak D call TRBD1 (5 bases). The CDR3 runs to 16 residues. Per germline, CDR1 SGHTA and CDR2 FQGNSA. V was shortened by 1 base and J by 6 bases, with 17 bases between the two germline ends.

This clonotype was detected ten times or more. In DNA form, the CDR3 reads TGTGCCAGCAATCCCAACGGGGACCCGGGTGAAGCTTTCTTT. It encodes CASNPNGDPGEAFF. This chain connects TRBV12-3 or TRBV12-4 to TRBJ1-1; a possible D gene is TRBD1 (5 bases). Between the trimmed V and J ends, which lost 7 bases and 7 bases, there was a span of 19 bases. The CDR3 runs 14 residues.

Ten or more counts support this clonotype. The chain recombines TRBV29-1 with TRBJ1-4; 9 bases agree with TRBD1. J was trimmed by 11 bases and V by 4 bases; bases with no gene match: 2. This CDR3 is 11 amino acids long. Germline loops: CDR1 SQVTM, CDR2 ANQGSEA. The CDR3 reads CSVAGTGKLFF. The CDR3 DNA reads as TGCAGCGTTGCCGGGACAGGGAAACTGTTTTTT.

Ten or more counts support this clonotype. The V and J genes are TRBV6-5 and TRBJ2-1; possibly TRBD2 for D (5 bases). Germline values: CDR1 MNHEY, CDR2 SVGAGI. V was trimmed by 11 bases and J by 1 base, leaving 9 bases between them. The CDR3 spans 12 residues. In DNA, the CDR3 is TGTGCCGGAGCGGAGTCCTACAATGAGCAGTTCTTC. It specifies CAGAESYNEQFF.

In this sample, this clonotype turned up many times. V usage is TRBV5-6 and J usage is TRBJ1-2; D not certain. The CDR3 is 14 residues long. The V end lost 3 bases, the J end lost 2 bases, and 11 bases lay between the germline ends. CDR1 is SGHDT, CDR2 YYEEEE, per germline. CDR3 coding DNA: TGTGCCAGCAGCTCTATTCGGCGGAACTATGGCTACACCTTC. This sequence encodes CASSSIRRNYGYTF.